This TCR beta chain was found in a study of blood T cell repertoires in COVID-19. Trimming pared 5 bases from V and 5 bases from J, leaving 13 bases between. The CDR3 loop spans 14 amino acids. Germline CDR1 MNHEY, CDR2 SMNVEV (reference sequence). Data came from immunoSEQ multiplex PCR; TCRdb stores just in-frame clones and leaves some out. The profile covers 190,000 or so clones, with around 90% appearing a single time and 1.2% taken by the ten largest. The sample consisted of PBMCs or T cells enriched from blood (not recorded which). V gene TRBV27 combines with J gene TRBJ1-5, with D possibly being TRBD1 (6 bases). This receptor was taken from a man aged 25 to 45 who had recovered from COVID-19. The CDR3 sequence: CASSPDSYYQPQHF. CDR3 DNA sequence: TGTGCCAGCAGTCCGGACAGTTACTATCAGCCCCAGCATTTT.